Listed below are T cell receptor beta chains from one sample, sequenced in a study of shared clonotypes between healthy human individuals. Data came from immunoSEQ multiplex PCR; TCRdb stores just in-frame clones and leaves some out. The sample consists of around 2.1 million clones, 90% to 95% of them appearing once. The sequenced sample consisted of naive CD8+ T cells from PBMCs. These receptors were obtained from a man aged 18-30 years in good health. Some clones in this sample may be carry-over from other donors' samples. CDR3s leave out the opening cysteine and the closing phenylalanine or tryptophan. Each record gives: V gene, CDR3 protein.

TRBV14 ASSQARGEKLF
TRBV4-1 ASSLHDGNTEAF
TRBV18 ASSPPTSGSRLYNEQF
TRBV27 ASSSRDRVFTQY
TRBV28 ATTFGEALYGYT
TRBV28 ASSPGTTNEQF
TRBV7-9 ASSLAGSGAYNEQF
TRBV4-3 ASSQAPRGTDTQY
TRBV9 ASSVAGSNQPQH
TRBV6-5 ASSYSESYEQY
TRBV28 ASSLGKNTEAF
TRBV27 ASSSQGNEQF
TRBV25-1 AITTQETQY
TRBV27 ASSLGGVSTEAF
TRBV14 ASSQRVLGALGYT
TRBV27 ASSSNPTDTSMNTEAF
TRBV27 ASQGGLNYNEQF
TRBV27 ASRFVTGQGGTGELF
TRBV9 ASSESGTSTDTQY
TRBV9 ASSASGAGGNIQY
TRBV5-8 ASSLLVFRQPQH
TRBV7-3 ASSLEVRGNYGYT
TRBV18 ASSPGSGTAYNEQF
TRBV7-6 ASSRVAGGRSGELF
TRBV27 ASSFAANTGELF
TRBV29-1 SVVSGAGRTDTQY
TRBV28 ASMSGLAAPPAPYEQY
TRBV27 ASSQTFFTSSNQPQH
TRBV27 ASSLSGRREAF
TRBV4-3 ASSPSLRDRVSVEQY
TRBV18 ASSPSDRGRPSGANVLT
TRBV28 ASSSGEREKLF
TRBV27 ASSLRQARYNEQF
TRBV11-3 ASSLDGLAGAGDTQY
TRBV30 AWLATYGYT
TRBV9 ASSGPREGGSYEQY
TRBV25-1 ASSESGERF
TRBV5-1 ASSSWPMGTEAF
TRBV28 ASSWLGESDTEAF
TRBV28 ASSMGRTGNGYT
TRBV7-9 ASSLSDSSTDTQY
TRBV19 ASRDRGLSYEQY
TRBV5-1 ASSLVLAGQQY
TRBV4-3 ASSQLLAGERFEETQY
TRBV19 ASSIGAGYDTQY
TRBV28 ASSSTGTSGYEQY
TRBV27 ASSFGGEEQY
TRBV4-1 ASSGRLSGSTDTQY
TRBV27 ASSPRAGGGMNTEAF
TRBV28 ASSLSGGLEQY
TRBV11-2 ASSLGLGDGYT
TRBV4-3 ASSQEMRGWDEKLF
TRBV27 ASSWAPGNEQF
TRBV11-2 ASSLGRAYYEQY
TRBV9 ASSPDRVGYEQY